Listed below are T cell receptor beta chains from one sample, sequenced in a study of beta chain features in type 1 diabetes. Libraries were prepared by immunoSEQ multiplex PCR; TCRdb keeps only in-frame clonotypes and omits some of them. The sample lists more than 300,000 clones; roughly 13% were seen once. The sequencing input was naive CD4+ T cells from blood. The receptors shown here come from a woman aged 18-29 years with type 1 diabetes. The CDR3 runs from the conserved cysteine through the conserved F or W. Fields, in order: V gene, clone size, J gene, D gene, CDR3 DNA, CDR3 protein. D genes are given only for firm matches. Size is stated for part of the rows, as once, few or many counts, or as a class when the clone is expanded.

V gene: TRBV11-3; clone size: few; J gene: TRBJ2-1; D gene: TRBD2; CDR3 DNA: TGTGCCAGCAGCTTAGGCCTAGCGGGGGGCAATGAGCAGTTCTTC; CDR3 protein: CASSLGLAGGNEQFF
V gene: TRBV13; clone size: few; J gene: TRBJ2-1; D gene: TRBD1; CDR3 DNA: TGTGCCAGCAGCAACCGGGACAGGGATTACAATGAGCAGTTCTTC; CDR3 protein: CASSNRDRDYNEQFF
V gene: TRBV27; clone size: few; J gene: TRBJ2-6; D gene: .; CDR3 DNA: TGTGCCAGCAGTTTAGTGGGAGTTGGGGCCAACGTCCTGACTTTC; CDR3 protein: CASSLVGVGANVLTF
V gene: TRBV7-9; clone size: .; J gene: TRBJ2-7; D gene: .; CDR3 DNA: TGTGCCACCGGCCTAGGGGAGTACTTC; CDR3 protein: CATGLGEYF
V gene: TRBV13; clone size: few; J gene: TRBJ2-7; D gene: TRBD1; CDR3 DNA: TGTGCCAGCAGCTTAACGCTGGGGACAGAACCTTACGAGCAGTACTTC; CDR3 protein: CASSLTLGTEPYEQYF
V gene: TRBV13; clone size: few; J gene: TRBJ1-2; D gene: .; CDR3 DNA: TGTGCCAGCAGCTTATACCGACAGCACCACTATGGCTACACCTTC; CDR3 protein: CASSLYRQHHYGYTF
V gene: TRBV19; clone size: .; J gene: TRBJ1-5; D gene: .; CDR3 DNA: TGTGCCAGTAGTATAGACGGTAATAGCAATCAGCCCCAGCATTTT; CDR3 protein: CASSIDGNSNQPQHF
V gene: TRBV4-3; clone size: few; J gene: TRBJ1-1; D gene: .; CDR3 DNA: TGCGCCAGCAGCCAAGCCGACAAGTTCATGAACACTGAAGCTTTCTTT; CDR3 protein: CASSQADKFMNTEAFF
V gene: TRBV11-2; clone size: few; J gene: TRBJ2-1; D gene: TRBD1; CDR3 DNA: TGTGCCAGCGGCACAGGGGGCCCGAATGAGCAGTTCTTC; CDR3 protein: CASGTGGPNEQFF
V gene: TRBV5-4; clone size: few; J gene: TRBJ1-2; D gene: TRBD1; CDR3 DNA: TGTGCCAGCAGGCGAACCGGGACAGGGTCTAACTATGGCTACACCTTC; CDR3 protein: CASRRTGTGSNYGYTF
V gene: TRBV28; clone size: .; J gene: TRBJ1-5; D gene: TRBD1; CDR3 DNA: TGTGCCAGCAGTCCGGCTATACAGGGGACACAGCCCCAGCATTTT; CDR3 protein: CASSPAIQGTQPQHF
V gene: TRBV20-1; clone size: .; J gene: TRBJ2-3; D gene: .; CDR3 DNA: TGCAGTGCTAGTGGGGGGGATACGCAGTATTTT; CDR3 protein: CSASGGDTQYF
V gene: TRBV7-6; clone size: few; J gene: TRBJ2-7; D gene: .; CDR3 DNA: TGTGCCAGCTCCCAGGGCCGGGACGAGCAGTACTTC; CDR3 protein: CASSQGRDEQYF
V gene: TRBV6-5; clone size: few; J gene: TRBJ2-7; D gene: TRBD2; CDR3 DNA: TGTGCCAGCAGTTACTCGATGCGGGGGTCCTACGAGCAGTACTTC; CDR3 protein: CASSYSMRGSYEQYF
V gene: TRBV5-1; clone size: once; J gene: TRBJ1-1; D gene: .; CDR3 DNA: TGCGCCAGCAGCTGGTCGGGGAACACTGAAGCTTTCTTT; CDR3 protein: CASSWSGNTEAFF
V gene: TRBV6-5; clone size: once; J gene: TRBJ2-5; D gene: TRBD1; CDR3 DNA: TGTGCCAGCAGTTGGGGACAGGGAGGGACCCAGTACTTC; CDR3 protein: CASSWGQGGTQYF
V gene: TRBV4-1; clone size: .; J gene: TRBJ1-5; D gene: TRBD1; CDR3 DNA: TGCGCCAGCAGCCATCCGGGACAGATAAATCAGCCCCAGCATTTT; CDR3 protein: CASSHPGQINQPQHF
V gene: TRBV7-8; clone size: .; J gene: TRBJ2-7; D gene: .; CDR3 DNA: TGTGCCAGCAGCCCACTGCGGGTAACCTACGAGCAGTACTTC; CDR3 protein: CASSPLRVTYEQYF
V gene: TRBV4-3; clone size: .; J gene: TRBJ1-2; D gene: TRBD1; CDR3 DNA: TGCGCCAGCAGCCAAGGGTACAGGGGCCCTAACTATGGCTACACCTTC; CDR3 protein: CASSQGYRGPNYGYTF
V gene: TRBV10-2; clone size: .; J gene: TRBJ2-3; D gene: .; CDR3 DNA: TGCGCCAGCAGTGAGGGCCGGCTAGTGGTAGCAGATACGCAGTATTTT; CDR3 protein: CASSEGRLVVADTQYF
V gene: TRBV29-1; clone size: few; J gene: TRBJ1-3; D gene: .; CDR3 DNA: TGCAGCGTTGAGGCAGGGTGGGGAAACACCATATATTTT; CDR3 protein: CSVEAGWGNTIYF
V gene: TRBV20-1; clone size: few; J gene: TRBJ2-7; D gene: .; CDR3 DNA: TGCAGTGCTAGTTCGGGGAACGAGCAGTACTTC; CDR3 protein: CSASSGNEQYF
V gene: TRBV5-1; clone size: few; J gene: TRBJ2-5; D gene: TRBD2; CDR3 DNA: TGCGCCAGCAGCTTGGCGCTAGCGGGAGAAGAGACCCAGTACTTC; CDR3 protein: CASSLALAGEETQYF
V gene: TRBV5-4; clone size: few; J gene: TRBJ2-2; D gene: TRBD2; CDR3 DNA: TGTGCCAGCAGCACCAACCTTCTAGCGGGGGGCACCGGGGAGCTGTTTTTT; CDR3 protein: CASSTNLLAGGTGELFF
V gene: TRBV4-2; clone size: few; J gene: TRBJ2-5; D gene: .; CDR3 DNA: TGTGCCAGCAGCCAAGATTTATTAGGGGGAGAGACCCAGTACTTC; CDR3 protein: CASSQDLLGGETQYF
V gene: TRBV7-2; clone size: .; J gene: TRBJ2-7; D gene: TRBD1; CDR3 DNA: TGTGCCAGCAGCCCCAGCGTACAGGGGGGCGAGCAGTACTTC; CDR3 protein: CASSPSVQGGEQYF
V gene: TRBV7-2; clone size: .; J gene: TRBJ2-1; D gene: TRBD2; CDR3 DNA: TGTGCCAGCAGCCTCCCTAGCGGGAAAGAGTTCTTC; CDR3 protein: CASSLPSGKEFF
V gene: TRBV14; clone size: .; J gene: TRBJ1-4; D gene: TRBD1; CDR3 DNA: TGTGCCAGCAGCCATTCCCTAGCCGGGACAGTTAATGAAAAACTGTTTTTT; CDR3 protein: CASSHSLAGTVNEKLFF
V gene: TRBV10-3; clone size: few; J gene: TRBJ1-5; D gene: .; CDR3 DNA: TGTGCCATCAGTGAGTCGAGTTTCCCCGAGGGTCAGCCCCAGCATTTT; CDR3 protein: CAISESSFPEGQPQHF
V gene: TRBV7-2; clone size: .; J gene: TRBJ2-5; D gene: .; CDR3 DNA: TGTGCCAGCACCCCGGGGGGCGGGGAGACCCAGTACTTC; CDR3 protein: CASTPGGGETQYF
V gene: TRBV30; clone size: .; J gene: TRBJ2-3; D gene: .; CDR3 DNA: TGTGCCTGTTCCTGGCAGACAGATACGCAGTATTTT; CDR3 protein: CACSWQTDTQYF
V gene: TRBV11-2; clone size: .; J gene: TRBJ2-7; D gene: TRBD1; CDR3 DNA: TGTGCCAGCAGCCCCTCGGGACAGGGGCCCTACGAGCAGTACTTC; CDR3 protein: CASSPSGQGPYEQYF
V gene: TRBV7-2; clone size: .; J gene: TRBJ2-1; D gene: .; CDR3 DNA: TGTGCCAGCAGCTTAGCGAGATCCAATGAGCAGTTCTTC; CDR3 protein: CASSLARSNEQFF
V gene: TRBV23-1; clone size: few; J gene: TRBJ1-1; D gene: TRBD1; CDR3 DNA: TGCGCCAGCAGTCACGGGGTCCGGGACAGGAAAAATATGAACACTGAAGCTTTCTTT; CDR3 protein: CASSHGVRDRKNMNTEAFF
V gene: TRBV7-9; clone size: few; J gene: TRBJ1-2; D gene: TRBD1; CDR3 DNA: TGTGCCAGCAGCTCGTGGACAGGGGATCGCGGCTACACCTTC; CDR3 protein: CASSSWTGDRGYTF
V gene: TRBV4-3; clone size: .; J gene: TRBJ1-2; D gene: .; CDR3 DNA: TGCGCCAGCAGCCAAGACTCCGGCAGGGTTGGTTATGGCTACACCTTC; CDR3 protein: CASSQDSGRVGYGYTF
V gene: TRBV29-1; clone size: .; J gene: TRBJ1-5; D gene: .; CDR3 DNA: TGCAGCGTTGGGGAGGGTCGGAAACCCCAGCATTTT; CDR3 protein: CSVGEGRKPQHF
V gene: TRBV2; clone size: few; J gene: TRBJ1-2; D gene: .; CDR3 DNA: TGTGCCAGCAGTGATCAGGGTAACTATGGCTACACCTTC; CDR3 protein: CASSDQGNYGYTF
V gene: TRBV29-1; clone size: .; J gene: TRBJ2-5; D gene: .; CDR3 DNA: TGCAGCGTTCTGGGCGGGCAACAACAAGAGACCCAGTACTTC; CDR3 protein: CSVLGGQQQETQYF
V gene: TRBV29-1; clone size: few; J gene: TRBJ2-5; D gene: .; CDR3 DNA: TGCAGCGTTGCAGGGGATCGAGAGACCCAGTACTTC; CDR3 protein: CSVAGDRETQYF